These T cell receptor beta chains were read from a single sample in a study of patients and donors after allogeneic stem cell transplantation. In TCRdb, the RT-PCR reads were re-called with MiXCR into one record per CDR3 protein. The profile shows more than 850,000 distinct CDR3 sequences, roughly 18% of them singletons. Sequencing was done on a sample of blood, either unsorted or a sorted T cell fraction (not recorded which). These TCRs come from a human donor who was either an allogeneic HSCT recipient or a stem cell or donor lymphocyte infusion donor (not recorded which). It is not recorded whose cells these are; they may come from a transplant donor. The conserved cysteine and the conserved F or W are not part of the CDR3 here.

TRBV20-1	SAVSGGPAGELF
TRBV27	ASSLRDRERTDTQY
TRBV10-3	AISPRTGEHEQY
TRBV20-1	SAGSLSSYNEQF
TRBV27	ASSLMGGQNEQY
TRBV2	ASSVGQGGGYEQY
TRBV20-1	SARGDTLIGTEAF
TRBV12-3/TRBV12-4	ASIRGIEAF
TRBV5-1	ASSFDRVIAEQY
TRBV15	ATRGLGHEQY
TRBV27	ASSRLAGNTGELF
TRBV4-3	ASSQFFQGSYNEQF
TRBV4-2	ASSQVGPGGDQPQH
TRBV12-3/TRBV12-4	ASSLLGAGYEQY
TRBV29-1	SVEPSGKTDTQY
TRBV20-1	SADLTGNNYGYT
TRBV7-8	ASSDVGYGYT
TRBV11-2	ASSPWRGGSSYNSPLH
TRBV9	ASSTTQGLAGFDTQY
TRBV21-1	ASSKARLAKNIQY
TRBV27	ASSRAGLARVEQF
TRBV11-2	ASSWTGGKVEQF
TRBV6-5	ASSYSKGGLAF
TRBV27	ASSHGRAPDTQY
TRBV10-3	AISEWGRGRAETQY
TRBV6-1	ASSPGFLMNTEAF
TRBV7-2	ASSLRAGHSYEQY
TRBV10-3	AILWTENTEAF
TRBV19	ASSIRADTGELF
TRBV5-1	ASSLERAEAF
TRBV6-2/TRBV6-3	ASSYPRDGYT
TRBV28	ASSLELAGGMHF
TRBV27	ASSSGQGWNEQF
TRBV19	ASSFSKTKGADTQY
TRBV29-1	ILTRAARNTIY
TRBV10-3	AISDAGLAGVSVTGELF
TRBV7-8	ASSLDQELLMNTEAF
TRBV18	ASSPPGQGVLKDQH
TRBV30	AWSRHVASDEQY
TRBV20-1	SARSVIAKNIQY